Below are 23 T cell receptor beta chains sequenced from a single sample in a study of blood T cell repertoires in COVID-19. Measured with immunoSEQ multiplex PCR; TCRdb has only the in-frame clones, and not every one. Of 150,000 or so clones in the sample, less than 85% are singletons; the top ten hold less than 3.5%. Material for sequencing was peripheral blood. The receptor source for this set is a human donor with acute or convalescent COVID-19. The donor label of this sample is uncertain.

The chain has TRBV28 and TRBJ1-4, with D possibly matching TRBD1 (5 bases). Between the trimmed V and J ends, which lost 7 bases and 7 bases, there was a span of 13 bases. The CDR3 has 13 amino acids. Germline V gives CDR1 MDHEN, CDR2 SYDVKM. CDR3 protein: CASKRGNSEKLFF. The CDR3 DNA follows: TGTGCCAGCAAAAGGGGAAATAGTGAAAAACTGTTTTTT.

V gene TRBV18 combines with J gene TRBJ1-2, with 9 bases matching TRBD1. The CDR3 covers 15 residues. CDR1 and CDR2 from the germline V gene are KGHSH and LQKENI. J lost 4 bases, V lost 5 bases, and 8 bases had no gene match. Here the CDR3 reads CASSAGTGNIYGYTF. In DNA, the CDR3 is TGTGCCAGCTCAGCAGGGACAGGGAATATCTATGGCTACACCTTC. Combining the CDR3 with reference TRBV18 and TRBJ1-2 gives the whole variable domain NAGVMQNPRHLVRRRGQEARLRCSPMKGHSHVYWYRQLPEEGLKFMVYLQKENIIDESGMPKERFSAEFPKEGPSILRIQQVVRGDSAAYFCASSAGTGNIYGYTFGSGTRLTVV.

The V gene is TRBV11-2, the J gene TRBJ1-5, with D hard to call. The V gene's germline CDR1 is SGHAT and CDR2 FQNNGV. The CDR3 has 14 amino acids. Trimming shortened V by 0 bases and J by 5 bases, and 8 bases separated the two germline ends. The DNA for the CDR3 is TGTGCCAGCAGCTTAGATTCCGGGGATCAGCCCCAGCATTTT. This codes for CASSLDSGDQPQHF. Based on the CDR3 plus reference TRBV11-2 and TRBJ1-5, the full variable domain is EAGVAQSPRYKIIEKRQSVAFWCNPISGHATLYWYQQILGQGPKLLIQFQNNGVVDDSQLPKDRFSAERLKGVDSTLKIQPAKLEDSAVYLCASSLDSGDQPQHFGDGTRLSIL.

The CDR3 region is CASSKDREEEQYF. In nucleotides, the CDR3 is TGTGCCAGTAGTAAGGACAGGGAGGAAGAGCAGTACTTC. V gene TRBV19 combines with J gene TRBJ2-7; TRBD1 matches at 8 bases. The CDR3 has 13 amino acids. The germline V gene has CDR1 LNHDA and CDR2 SQIVND (reference sequence). The trim removed 4 bases at V and 7 bases at J, leaving 6 bases unmatched.

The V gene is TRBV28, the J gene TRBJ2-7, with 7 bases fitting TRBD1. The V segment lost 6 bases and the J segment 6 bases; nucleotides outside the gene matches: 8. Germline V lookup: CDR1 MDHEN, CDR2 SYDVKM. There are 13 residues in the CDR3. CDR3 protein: CASSSQGRSEQYF. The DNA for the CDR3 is TGTGCCAGCAGCTCACAGGGGCGAAGCGAGCAGTACTTC.

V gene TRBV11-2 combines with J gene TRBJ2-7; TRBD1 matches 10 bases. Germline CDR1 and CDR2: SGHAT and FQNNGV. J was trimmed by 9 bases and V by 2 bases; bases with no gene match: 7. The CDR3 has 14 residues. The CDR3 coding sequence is TGTGCCAGCAGCTTATGGGGACAGGGGTCCAGGCAGTACTTC. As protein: CASSLWGQGSRQYF.

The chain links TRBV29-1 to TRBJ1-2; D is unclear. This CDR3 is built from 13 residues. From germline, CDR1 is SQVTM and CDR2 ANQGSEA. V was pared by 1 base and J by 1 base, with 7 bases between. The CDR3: CSVEAGSNYGYTF. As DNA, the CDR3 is TGCAGCGTTGAAGCCGGGAGTAACTATGGCTACACCTTC. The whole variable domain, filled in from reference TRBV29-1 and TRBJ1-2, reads SAVISQKPSRDICQRGTSLTIQCQVDSQVTMMFWYRQQPGQSLTLIATANQGSEATYESGFVIDKFPISRPNLTFSTLTVSNMSPEDSSIYLCSVEAGSNYGYTFGSGTRLTVV.

In DNA, the CDR3 is TGTGCCAGCAGCTTAGATCAGGTAGTTGGCTCCTACGAGCAGTACTTC. Its translation is CASSLDQVVGSYEQYF. The chain has TRBV7-8 and TRBJ2-7; the D is unclear. The CDR3 spans 16 residues. Between the trimmed V and J ends, which lost 1 base and 0 bases, there was a span of 13 bases. Germline-derived CDR1 and CDR2 are SGHVS and FQNEAQ.

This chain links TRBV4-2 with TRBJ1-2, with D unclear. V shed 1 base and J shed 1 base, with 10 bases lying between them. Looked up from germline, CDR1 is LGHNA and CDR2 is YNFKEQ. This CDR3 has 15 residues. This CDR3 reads CASSQGVTINYGYTF. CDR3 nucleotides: TGTGCCAGCAGCCAAGGTGTAACAATTAACTATGGCTACACCTTC.

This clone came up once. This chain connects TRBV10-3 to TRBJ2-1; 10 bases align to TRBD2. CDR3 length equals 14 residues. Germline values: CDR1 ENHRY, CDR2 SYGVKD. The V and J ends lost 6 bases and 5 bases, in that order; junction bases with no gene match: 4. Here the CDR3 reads CAIRRTSGDNEQFF. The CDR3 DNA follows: TGTGCCATCAGAAGAACTAGCGGGGACAATGAGCAGTTCTTC.

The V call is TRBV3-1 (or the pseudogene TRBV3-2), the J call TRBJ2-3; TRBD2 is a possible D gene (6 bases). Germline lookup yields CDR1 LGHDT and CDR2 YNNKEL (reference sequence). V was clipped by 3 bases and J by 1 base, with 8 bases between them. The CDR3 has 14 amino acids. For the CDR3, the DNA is TGTGCCAGCAGCCAGGGGACTCGCACAGATACGCAGTATTTT. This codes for CASSQGTRTDTQYF.

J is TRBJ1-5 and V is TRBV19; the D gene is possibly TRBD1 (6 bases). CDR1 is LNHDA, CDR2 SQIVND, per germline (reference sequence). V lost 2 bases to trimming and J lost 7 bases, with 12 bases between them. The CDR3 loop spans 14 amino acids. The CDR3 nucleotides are TGTGCCAGTAGTATACAGGGGCCTCGCCAGCCCCAGCATTTT. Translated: CASSIQGPRQPQHF.

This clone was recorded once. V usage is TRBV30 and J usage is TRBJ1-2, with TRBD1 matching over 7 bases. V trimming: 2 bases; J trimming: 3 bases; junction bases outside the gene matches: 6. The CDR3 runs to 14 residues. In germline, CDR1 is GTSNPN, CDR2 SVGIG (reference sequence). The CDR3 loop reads CAWSSGDSHYGYTF. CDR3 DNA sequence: TGTGCCTGGAGTTCCGGGGACAGCCACTATGGCTACACCTTC.

CDR3 nucleotides: TGTGCCAGCAGCTTGGCTCCGACAGGGAAGAGTGAGCAGTTCTTC. Amino acids: CASSLAPTGKSEQFF. The chain links TRBV5-6 to TRBJ2-1; 7 nucleotides align to TRBD1. The CDR3 consists of 15 residues. From germline, CDR1 is SGHDT and CDR2 YYEEEE. V was pared by 0 bases and J by 9 bases, with 9 bases of the junction left unmatched.

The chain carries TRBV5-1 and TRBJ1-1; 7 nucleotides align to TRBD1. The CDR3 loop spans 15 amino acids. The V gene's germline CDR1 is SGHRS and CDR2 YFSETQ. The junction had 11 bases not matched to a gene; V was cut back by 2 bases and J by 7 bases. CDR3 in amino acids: CASSFGTDRVGEAFF. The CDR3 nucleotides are TGCGCCAGCAGCTTTGGGACTGACAGGGTCGGTGAAGCTTTCTTT.

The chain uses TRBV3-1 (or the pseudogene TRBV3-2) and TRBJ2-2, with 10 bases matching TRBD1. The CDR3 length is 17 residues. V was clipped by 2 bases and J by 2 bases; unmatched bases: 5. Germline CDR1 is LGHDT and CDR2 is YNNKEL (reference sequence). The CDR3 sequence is CASSQIGTGANTGELFF. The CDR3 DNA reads TGTGCCAGCAGCCAAATCGGGACAGGGGCCAACACCGGGGAGCTGTTTTTT.

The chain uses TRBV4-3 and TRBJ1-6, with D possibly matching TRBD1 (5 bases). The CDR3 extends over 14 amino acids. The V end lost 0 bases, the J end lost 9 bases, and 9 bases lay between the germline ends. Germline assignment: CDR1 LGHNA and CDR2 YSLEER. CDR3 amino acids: CASSQEGLLSPLHF. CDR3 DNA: TGCGCCAGCAGCCAAGAGGGGCTTCTTTCACCCCTCCACTTT.

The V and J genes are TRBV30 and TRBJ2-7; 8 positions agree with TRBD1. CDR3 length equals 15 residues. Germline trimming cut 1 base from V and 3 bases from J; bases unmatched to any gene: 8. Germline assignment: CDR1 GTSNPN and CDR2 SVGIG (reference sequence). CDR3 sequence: CAWSGTGRWLYEQYF. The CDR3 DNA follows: TGTGCCTGGAGTGGGACAGGGAGATGGCTCTACGAGCAGTACTTC.

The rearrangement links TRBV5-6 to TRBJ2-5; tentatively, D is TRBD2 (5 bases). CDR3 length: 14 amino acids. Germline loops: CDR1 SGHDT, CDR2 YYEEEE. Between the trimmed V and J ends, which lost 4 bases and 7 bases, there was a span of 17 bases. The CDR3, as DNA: TGTGCCAGCAGCAATTCGTTGGGCGCGGGGACCCAGTACTTC. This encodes CASSNSLGAGTQYF.

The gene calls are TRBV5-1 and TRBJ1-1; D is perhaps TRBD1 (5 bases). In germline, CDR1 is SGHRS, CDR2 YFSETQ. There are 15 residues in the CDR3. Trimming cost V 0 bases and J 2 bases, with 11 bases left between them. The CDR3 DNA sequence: TGCGCCAGCAGCTTGGACAGGTCACCCAACACTGAAGCTTTCTTT. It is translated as CASSLDRSPNTEAFF. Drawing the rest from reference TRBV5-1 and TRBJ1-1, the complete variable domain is KAGVTQTPRYLIKTRGQQVTLSCSPISGHRSVSWYQQTPGQGLQFLFEYFSETQRNKGNFPGRFSGRQFSNSRSEMNVSTLELGDSALYLCASSLDRSPNTEAFFGQGTRLTVV.

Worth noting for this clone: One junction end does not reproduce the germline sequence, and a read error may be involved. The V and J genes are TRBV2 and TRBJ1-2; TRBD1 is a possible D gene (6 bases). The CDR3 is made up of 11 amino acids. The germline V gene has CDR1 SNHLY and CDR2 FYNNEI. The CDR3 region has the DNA TGTGCCAGCAGTCTCCGACAGGTTCCTCTCTTC. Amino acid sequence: CASSLRQVPLF.

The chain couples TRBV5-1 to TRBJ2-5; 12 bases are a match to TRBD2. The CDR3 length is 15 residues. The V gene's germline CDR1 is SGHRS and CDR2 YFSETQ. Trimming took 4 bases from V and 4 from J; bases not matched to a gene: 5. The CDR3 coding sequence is TGCGCCAGCAGCACGGGACTAGCGGGTTCAGAGACCCAGTACTTC. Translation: CASSTGLAGSETQYF.

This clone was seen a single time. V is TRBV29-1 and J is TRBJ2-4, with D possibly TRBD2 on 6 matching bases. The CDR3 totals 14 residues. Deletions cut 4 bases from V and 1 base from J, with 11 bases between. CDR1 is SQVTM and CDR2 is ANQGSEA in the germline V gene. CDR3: CSVVRDLAKNIQYF. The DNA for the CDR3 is TGCAGCGTTGTTCGGGACTTGGCCAAAAACATTCAGTACTTC.